This is a list of T cell receptor beta chains from one sample in a study of beta chain features in type 1 diabetes. Sequenced by immunoSEQ multiplex PCR; TCRdb stores in-frame clones only, minus some. This sample carries 360,000 or so clones, less than 20% of them seen once, and the ten largest clones take around 0.045%. Sequencing was performed on naive CD4+ T cells from blood. Receptors originate from a young woman in good health. Each CDR3 is given with its conserved first and last residue. A D gene is named only where the DNA matches it firmly. Where a row states a size, it is once, few, many or the class of an expanded clone; other rows omit it.

v_call	j_call	clone_size	d_call	cdr3_nt	cdr3_aa
TRBV4-1	TRBJ1-3	-	-	TGCGCCAGCAGCCAACCCCCCGCTGGCGGGACCATATATTTT	CASSQPPAGGTIYF
TRBV9	TRBJ2-2	once	-	TGTGCCAGCAGCGTAGAGGGGTTCACCGGGGAGCTGTTTTTT	CASSVEGFTGELFF
TRBV9	TRBJ2-5	few	TRBD2	TGTGCCAGCAGCGGAACTGGACTAGCATCAGAGACCCAGTACTTC	CASSGTGLASETQYF
TRBV5-6	TRBJ1-2	-	TRBD1	TGTGCCAGCAGCTTGGACGACAGGGGTGAGGAGGGCACCTTC	CASSLDDRGEEGTF
TRBV18	TRBJ2-1	-	TRBD2	TGTGCCAGCTCACCAAGGGCCTCAACCGGGACTAGCAATGAGCAGTTCTTC	CASSPRASTGTSNEQFF
TRBV4-1	TRBJ2-6	-	-	TGCGCCAGCAGCCAAGTGAGGGGACTTGTAGTCTCTGGGGCCAACGTCCTGACTTTC	CASSQVRGLVVSGANVLTF
TRBV4-1	TRBJ2-7	-	-	TGCGCCAGCAGCCAGATACGGGGGAAGCAGTACTTC	CASSQIRGKQYF
TRBV4-1	TRBJ1-1	few	-	TGCGCCAGCAGCCTACACTATAGGAACACTGAAGCTTTCTTT	CASSLHYRNTEAFF
TRBV7-9	TRBJ2-5	-	TRBD1	TGTGCCAGCAGCAGGGGACAGGGTTTACAAGAGACCCAGTACTTC	CASSRGQGLQETQYF
TRBV18	TRBJ2-1	few	TRBD2	TGTGCCAGCTCACCTGCCGGGATAGCGGGAGATCTTTACAATGAGCAGTTCTTC	CASSPAGIAGDLYNEQFF
TRBV4-1	TRBJ2-7	-	TRBD1	TGCGCCAGCAGCCGTCCGGGACAGTCCTACGAGCAGTACTTC	CASSRPGQSYEQYF
TRBV28	TRBJ2-7	-	-	TGTGCCAGCAGTACCACCAGTTCCTACGAGCAGTACTTC	CASSTTSSYEQYF
TRBV29-1	TRBJ2-1	-	TRBD2	TGCAGCGTTGAAGTTGCGGGGGGGCCGAGAAATGAGCAGTTCTTC	CSVEVAGGPRNEQFF
TRBV6-4	TRBJ2-5	-	-	TGTGCCAGCAGTGTCCTAGCTGGGGAGACCCAGTACTTC	CASSVLAGETQYF
TRBV10-3	TRBJ2-2	few	-	TGTGCCATCAGCCACGGACAGGGAGGGACCGGGGAGCTGTTTTTT	CAISHGQGGTGELFF
TRBV9	TRBJ2-3	-	TRBD2	TGTGCCAGCAGCGCCACTAGCGGGAGGACAGCAGATACGCAGTATTTT	CASSATSGRTADTQYF
TRBV5-4	TRBJ1-6	few	-	TGTGCCAGCAGCTTGGGGACCAGCGGCCGTTTCAATTCACCCCTCCACTTT	CASSLGTSGRFNSPLHF
TRBV4-1	TRBJ2-7	few	-	TGCGCCAGCAGCCAAGTCGGCTCGGGAAGCTACGAGCAGTACTTC	CASSQVGSGSYEQYF
TRBV9	TRBJ2-2	-	-	TGTGCCAGCAGCGTAGAGGGGACTAACACCGGGGAGCTGTTTTTT	CASSVEGTNTGELFF
TRBV30	TRBJ2-5	-	-	TGTGCCTGGAGTGTAAGGTTGCCGGGGGTCGAGACCCAGTACTTC	CAWSVRLPGVETQYF
TRBV7-2	TRBJ2-7	-	TRBD2	TGTGCCAGCAGCTCCGGGACTAGCGGGGTCTACGAGCAGTACTTC	CASSSGTSGVYEQYF
TRBV4-3	TRBJ2-3	-	-	TGCGCCAGCAGCCAAGACTTCGCGGGGGCGAGGAATACGCAGTATTTT	CASSQDFAGARNTQYF
TRBV13	TRBJ2-3	-	TRBD2	TGTGCCAGCAGCCGACCCCCGCTAGCGGGGGGGCCGGGCACAGATACGCAGTATTTT	CASSRPPLAGGPGTDTQYF
TRBV27	TRBJ2-7	-	TRBD2	TGTGCCAGCAGCTCTTTGGCGGGAGGAAACTACGAGCAGTACTTC	CASSSLAGGNYEQYF
TRBV9	TRBJ2-2	-	TRBD1	TGTGCCAGCAGCGGGACAGGGGCGAGGGAGCTGTTTTTT	CASSGTGARELFF
TRBV27	TRBJ1-1	-	-	TGTGCCAGCAGTTTAGGGTCCAGGGTCACTGAAGCTTTCTTT	CASSLGSRVTEAFF
TRBV7-9	TRBJ2-7	-	-	TGTGCCAGCAGCTTAGCGAATCACGGGGGGCGGACCTACGAGCAGTACTTC	CASSLANHGGRTYEQYF
TRBV29-1	TRBJ2-5	few	TRBD2	TGCAGCGCCGGGGGGTGGCAGGCCCAAGAGACCCAGTACTTC	CSAGGWQAQETQYF
TRBV29-1	TRBJ2-3	-	-	TGCAGCGTTGAGCCTCGATTTACTAGCACAGATACGCAGTATTTT	CSVEPRFTSTDTQYF
TRBV7-9	TRBJ1-5	few	-	TGTGCCAGCAGCCAGGGAAGTGGGGTCAATCAGCCCCAGCATTTT	CASSQGSGVNQPQHF
TRBV5-1	TRBJ2-7	-	TRBD1	TGCGCCAGCAGCTTGGGGACAGGAGTTTACGAGCAGTACTTC	CASSLGTGVYEQYF
TRBV7-9	TRBJ1-2	-	TRBD1	TGTGCCAGCAGCTCCCCGACAGGGGCCTATGGCTACACCTTC	CASSSPTGAYGYTF